This note documents a single T cell receptor (beta chain) sequence. The antigen remains unidentified. The germline gives CDR1 MNHEY, CDR2 SVGEGT. The V gene end was trimmed by 4 bases and the J gene end by 1 base; junction bases not matched to a gene: 15. This CDR3 contains 18 residues. By 5'RACE template switching, TCR cDNA was produced, with a universal primer site and UMIs added in the process. In TCRdb, the 5' RACE reads were re-called with MiXCR into one record per CDR3 protein. Of over 250,000 distinct CDR3 sequences listed, 5.2% are singletons. This sample is drawn from a study of T cells after yellow fever vaccination. About the study: Fractions containing few cells were prepared with SMART-Seq v4 Ultra Low Input. General study findings and limits: High-abundance clonotypes from the bulk population could contaminate FACS-sorted repertoires.

The V and J genes are TRBV6-2 or TRBV6-3 and TRBJ1-1, with 7 bases aligning to TRBD1. The material sequenced was CD4+ T cells sorted from PBMCs, taken on the day of the yellow fever booster vaccination. The TCR comes from a man between 18 and 35 years old who received the YFV17D yellow fever vaccine. The CDR3 sequence is CASSSVVLLRQGNTEAFF. CDR3 DNA sequence: TGTGCCAGCAGTTCCGTCGTACTTTTGAGACAGGGGAACACTGAAGCTTTCTTT.